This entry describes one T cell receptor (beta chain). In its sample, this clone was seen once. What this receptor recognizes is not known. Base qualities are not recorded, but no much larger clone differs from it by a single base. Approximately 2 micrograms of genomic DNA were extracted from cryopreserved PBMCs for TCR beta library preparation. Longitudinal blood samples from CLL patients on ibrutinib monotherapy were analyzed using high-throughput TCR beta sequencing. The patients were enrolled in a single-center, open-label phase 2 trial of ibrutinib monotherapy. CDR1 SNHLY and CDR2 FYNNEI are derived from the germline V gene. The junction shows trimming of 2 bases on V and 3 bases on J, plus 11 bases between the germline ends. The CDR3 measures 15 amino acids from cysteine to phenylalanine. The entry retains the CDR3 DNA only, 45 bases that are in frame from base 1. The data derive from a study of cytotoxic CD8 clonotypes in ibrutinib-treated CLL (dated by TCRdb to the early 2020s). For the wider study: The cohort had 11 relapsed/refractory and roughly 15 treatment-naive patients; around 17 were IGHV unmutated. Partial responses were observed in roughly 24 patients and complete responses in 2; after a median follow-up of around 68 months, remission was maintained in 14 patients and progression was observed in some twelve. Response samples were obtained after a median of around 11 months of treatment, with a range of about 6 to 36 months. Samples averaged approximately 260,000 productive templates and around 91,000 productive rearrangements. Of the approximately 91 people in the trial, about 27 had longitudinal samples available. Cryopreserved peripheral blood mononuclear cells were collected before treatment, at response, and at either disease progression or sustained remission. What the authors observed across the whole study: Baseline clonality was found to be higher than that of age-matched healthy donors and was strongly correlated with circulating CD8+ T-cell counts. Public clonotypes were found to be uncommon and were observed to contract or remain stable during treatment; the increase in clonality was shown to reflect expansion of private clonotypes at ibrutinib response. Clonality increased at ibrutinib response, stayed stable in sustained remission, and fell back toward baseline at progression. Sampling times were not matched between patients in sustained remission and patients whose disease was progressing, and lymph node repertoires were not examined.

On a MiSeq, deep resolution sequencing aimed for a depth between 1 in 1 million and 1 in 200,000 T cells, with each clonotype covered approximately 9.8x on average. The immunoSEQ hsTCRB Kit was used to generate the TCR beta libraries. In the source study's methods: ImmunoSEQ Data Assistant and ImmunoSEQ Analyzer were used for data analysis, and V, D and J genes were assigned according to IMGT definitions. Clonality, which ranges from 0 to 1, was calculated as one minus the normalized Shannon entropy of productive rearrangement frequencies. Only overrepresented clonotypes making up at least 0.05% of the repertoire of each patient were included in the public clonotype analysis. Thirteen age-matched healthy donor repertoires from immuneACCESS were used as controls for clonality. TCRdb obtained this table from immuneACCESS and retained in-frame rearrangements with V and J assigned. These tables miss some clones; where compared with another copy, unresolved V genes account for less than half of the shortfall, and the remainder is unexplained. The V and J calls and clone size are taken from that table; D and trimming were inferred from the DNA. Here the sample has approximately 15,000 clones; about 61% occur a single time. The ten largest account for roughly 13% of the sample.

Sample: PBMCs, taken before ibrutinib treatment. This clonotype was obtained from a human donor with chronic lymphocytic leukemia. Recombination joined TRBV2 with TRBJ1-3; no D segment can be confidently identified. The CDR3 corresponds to CASSESMVRGNTIYF. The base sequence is TGTGCCAGCAGTGAAAGCATGGTTCGTGGAAACACCATATATTTT. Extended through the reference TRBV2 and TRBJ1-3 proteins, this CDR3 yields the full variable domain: EPEVTQTPSHQVTQMGQEVILRCVPISNHLYFYWYRQILGQKVEFLVSFYNNEISEKSEIFDDQFSVERPDGSNFTLKIRSTKLEDSAMYFCASSESMVRGNTIYFGEGSWLTVV.